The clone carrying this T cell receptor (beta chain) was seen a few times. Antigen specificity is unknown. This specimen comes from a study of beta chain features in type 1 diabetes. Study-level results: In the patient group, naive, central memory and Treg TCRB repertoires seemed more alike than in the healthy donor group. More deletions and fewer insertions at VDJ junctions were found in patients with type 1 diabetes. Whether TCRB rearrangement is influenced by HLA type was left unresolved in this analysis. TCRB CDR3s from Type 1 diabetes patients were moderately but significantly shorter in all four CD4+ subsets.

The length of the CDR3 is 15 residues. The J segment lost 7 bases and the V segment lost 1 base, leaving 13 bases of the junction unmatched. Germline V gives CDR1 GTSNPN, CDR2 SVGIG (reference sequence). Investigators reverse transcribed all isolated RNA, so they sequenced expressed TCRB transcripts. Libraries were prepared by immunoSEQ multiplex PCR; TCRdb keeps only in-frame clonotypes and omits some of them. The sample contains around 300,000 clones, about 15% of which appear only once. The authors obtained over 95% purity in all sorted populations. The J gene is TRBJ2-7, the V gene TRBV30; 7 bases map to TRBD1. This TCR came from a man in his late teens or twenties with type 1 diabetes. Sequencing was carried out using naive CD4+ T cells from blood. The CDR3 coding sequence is TGTGCCTGGAGTGAGGTAGCAGGGGGAGAAGGGGAGCAGTACTTC. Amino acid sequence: CAWSEVAGGEGEQYF.